Listed here are 20 T cell receptor beta chains from one sample, sequenced in a study of blood T cell repertoires in COVID-19 (TCRdb year 2020). Libraries were made using the immunoSEQ multiplex PCR assay. TCRdb took this table from immuneACCESS and kept in-frame rearrangements with V and J called. Such tables lack part of the clones; where checked against another copy, unresolved V genes explain under half of the gap, and the rest is unexplained. Present in this sample are about 330,000 clones, around 87% of which were seen just once. 4% of the sample rests with the top ten. The source material was peripheral blood. Every receptor here comes from a woman aged 45-65 years with active or convalescent COVID-19.

V and J are TRBV6-5 and TRBJ1-6; D call uncertain. Trimming took 2 bases from V and 7 from J, leaving 12 bases between them. The CDR3 is made up of 15 amino acids. Germline V gene sequence: CDR1 MNHEY, CDR2 SVGAGI. The DNA for the CDR3 is TGTGCCAGCAGTTACGGTACAGCCAACAATTCACCCCTCCACTTT. Protein sequence: CASSYGTANNSPLHF.

V and J are TRBV15 and TRBJ1-4, with 7 bases lining up with TRBD1. Germline V CDR1 and CDR2: LNHNV, YYDKDF (reference sequence). CDR3 length: 14 residues. Trimming cost V 3 bases and J 7 bases; bases outside gene matches: 5. This CDR3 is CATSRDRTGEKLFF. CDR3 DNA sequence: TGTGCCACCAGCAGGGACAGGACGGGTGAAAAACTGTTTTTT.

This chain uses TRBV9 with TRBJ2-7, with D possibly TRBD1 on 6 matching bases. Germline V CDR1 and CDR2: SGDLS, YYNGEE. The CDR3 is made up of 14 amino acids. Trimming stripped 3 bases from V and 2 bases from J, with 12 bases between. The CDR3 sequence: CASSDGTPPYEQYF. CDR3 bases: TGTGCCAGCAGCGATGGGACACCCCCCTACGAGCAGTACTTC.

The chain is built from TRBV5-4 and TRBJ1-2; TRBD1 might be the D (5 bases). The CDR3 loop spans 16 amino acids. Trimming shortened V by 0 bases and J by 0 bases, and 12 bases separated the two germline ends. CDR1 SGHNT and CDR2 YYREEE come from the germline V gene (reference sequence). Written as DNA, the CDR3 is TGTGCCAGCAGCTTGGGCGGGGCAGGAGCTAACTATGGCTACACCTTC. The encoded protein is CASSLGGAGANYGYTF.

The V gene is TRBV6-6, the J gene TRBJ1-6, with D tentatively TRBD1 (6 bases). Germline CDR1 MNHNY, CDR2 SVGAGI (reference sequence). Trimming removed 4 bases at V and 6 bases at J, with 10 bases between. This CDR3 spans 14 amino acids. CDR3 protein: CASSSQGFNSPLHF. The CDR3 coding sequence is TGTGCCAGCAGTTCACAGGGCTTTAATTCACCCCTCCACTTT.

This clone has a handful of counts. This chain uses TRBV5-1 with TRBJ2-3, with 7 bases lining up with TRBD1. V lost 5 bases to trimming and J lost 4 bases; unmatched junction nucleotides: 10. Germline lookup yields CDR1 SGHRS and CDR2 YFSETQ. The CDR3 loop spans 15 amino acids. Here the CDR3 DNA reads TGCGCCAGCAGTCAAGGGGGCCTAAGTGCAGATACGCAGTATTTT. Translating gives CASSQGGLSADTQYF. Full variable domain (remainder filled in from reference TRBV5-1 and TRBJ2-3): KAGVTQTPRYLIKTRGQQVTLSCSPISGHRSVSWYQQTPGQGLQFLFEYFSETQRNKGNFPGRFSGRQFSNSRSEMNVSTLELGDSALYLCASSQGGLSADTQYFGPGTRLTVL.

This chain uses TRBV21-1 with TRBJ2-1; the DNA was not used to check the table's D call, TRBD1. TRBV21-1 is a known pseudogene. The CDR3 contains 13 residues. The CDR3 reads CASRQGADNEQFF. The DNA for the CDR3 is TGTGCCAGCAGACAGGGGGCTGACAATGAGCAGTTCTTC.

V gene TRBV28 combines with J gene TRBJ1-5, with a weak D call TRBD1 (6 bases). Germline CDR1 reads MDHEN; CDR2 reads SYDVKM. The V gene lost 4 bases and the J gene lost 4 bases, with 14 bases spanning the gap. The CDR3 sequence is 15 residues long. The DNA of the CDR3 is TGTGCCAGCAGTTCAGGTGGACAGTCTAATCAGCCCCAGCATTTT. This translates into CASSSGGQSNQPQHF.

The chain employs TRBV15 and TRBJ2-7; D is perhaps TRBD1 (6 bases). The CDR3 totals 14 residues. Trimming removed 4 bases from V and 5 bases from J, with 15 bases in between. In germline, CDR1 is LNHNV, CDR2 YYDKDF (reference sequence). CDR3 sequence: CATSKFGTTDEQYF. Here the CDR3 DNA reads TGTGCCACCAGCAAGTTCGGGACAACCGACGAGCAGTACTTC. The full variable domain, in which reference TRBV15 and TRBJ2-7 provide the parts outside the CDR3, is DAMVIQNPRYQVTQFGKPVTLSCSQTLNHNVMYWYQQKSSQAPKLLFHYYDKDFNNEADTPDNFQSRRPNTSFCFLDIRSPGLGDTAMYLCATSKFGTTDEQYFGPGTRLTVT.

This clone was recorded at least ten times. The chain is built from TRBV6-5 and TRBJ1-4, with TRBD1 matching 7 bases. The ends lost 4 bases at V and 6 bases at J; junction bases unmatched: 8. Germline-derived CDR1 and CDR2 are MNHEY and SVGAGI. The CDR3 contains 15 residues. The CDR3 reads CASSSWDSPHEKLFF. In nucleotides, the CDR3 is TGTGCCAGCAGTTCCTGGGACAGCCCCCATGAAAAACTGTTTTTT.

V and J are TRBV3-1 (or the pseudogene TRBV3-2) and TRBJ2-7, with TRBD2 matching 8 bases. The CDR3 spans 13 residues. The ends lost 5 bases at V and 3 bases at J; junction bases unmatched: 3. Germline assignment: CDR1 LGHDT and CDR2 YNNKEL (reference sequence). CDR3 region: CASSTGGGYEQYF. The CDR3 nucleotides are TGTGCCAGCAGCACCGGGGGGGGCTACGAGCAGTACTTC.

The chain combines TRBV5-6 with TRBJ2-7; D gene ambiguous. The ends were cut back, 1 base at V and 2 bases at J, with 10 bases in the middle. Germline lookup yields CDR1 SGHDT and CDR2 YYEEEE. The CDR3 runs 14 residues. The CDR3: CASSLSHRAYEQYF. CDR3 DNA sequence: TGTGCCAGCAGCTTGTCTCACAGAGCCTACGAGCAGTACTTC.

V is TRBV19 and J is TRBJ2-7; the match to TRBD2 covers 11 bases. This CDR3 spans 16 amino acids. Germline V gene sequence: CDR1 LNHDA, CDR2 SQIVND (reference sequence). Trimming took 1 base from V and 4 from J; bases not matched to a gene: 6. CDR3 coding DNA: TGTGCCAGTAGTATAGGATCGTCTAGCGGGAGGTACGAGCAGTACTTC. This sequence encodes CASSIGSSSGRYEQYF.

As DNA, the CDR3 is TGTGCCAGCAGAGGATACGGGACAACCTACGAGCAGTACTTC. It codes for CASRGYGTTYEQYF. The chain recombines TRBV2 with TRBJ2-7; a weak D match, TRBD1 (6 bases). Germline CDR1 and CDR2: SNHLY and FYNNEI. V was pared by 6 bases and J by 2 bases, with 14 bases between. The CDR3 has 14 residues. The whole variable domain, filled in from reference TRBV2 and TRBJ2-7, reads EPEVTQTPSHQVTQMGQEVILRCVPISNHLYFYWYRQILGQKVEFLVSFYNNEISEKSEIFDDQFSVERPDGSNFTLKIRSTKLEDSAMYFCASRGYGTTYEQYFGPGTRLTVT.

The chain is built from TRBV5-1 and TRBJ2-1; tentative D call: TRBD1 (5 bases). The germline V gene encodes CDR1 SGHRS and CDR2 YFSETQ. The CDR3 spans 15 residues. Deletions cut 1 base from V and 5 bases from J, with 13 bases between. CDR3 in DNA: TGCGCCAGCAGCTTGTGGGGCAGGGATAACAATGAGCAGTTCTTC. Amino acid sequence: CASSLWGRDNNEQFF.

The chain combines TRBV7-9 with TRBJ2-7; perhaps TRBD2 as D (5 bases). Germline-derived CDR1 and CDR2 are SEHNR and FQNEAQ (reference sequence). This CDR3 is built from 14 residues. Trimming took 5 bases from V and 0 from J, leaving 11 bases between them. This CDR3 reads CASSLDSNSYEQYF. The CDR3 DNA reads TGTGCCAGCAGCCTGGACTCAAACTCCTACGAGCAGTACTTC.

This clone was seen once. The rearrangement joins TRBV6-6 to TRBJ1-2, with D unclear. CDR1 and CDR2 (germline): MNHNY, SVGAGI (reference sequence). Trimming stripped 2 bases from V and 0 bases from J, with 10 bases between. This CDR3 contains 15 residues. CDR3 protein: CASSYTDKPNYGYTF. Written as DNA, the CDR3 is TGTGCCAGCAGTTACACCGATAAGCCTAACTATGGCTACACCTTC.

V is TRBV2 and J is TRBJ1-5, with D possibly being TRBD1 (5 bases). The CDR3 is made up of 14 amino acids. Per the germline V gene, CDR1 is SNHLY and CDR2 is FYNNEI. Trimming took 4 bases from V and 2 from J, leaving 9 bases between them. CDR3 DNA: TGTGCCAGCAGTGGGGGCAGGGGCAATCAGCCCCAGCATTTT. Translated, it gives CASSGGRGNQPQHF.

The chain uses TRBV7-2 and TRBJ2-5; D is undetermined. CDR1 SGHTA and CDR2 FQGNSA come from the germline V gene. V shed 3 bases and J shed 1 base, with 12 bases lying between them. The CDR3 is 15 amino acids. CDR3 nucleotides: TGTGCCAGCAGCTTCGCCCCAGGTCCCCAAGAGACCCAGTACTTC. Residues: CASSFAPGPQETQYF.

CDR3: CASSSGTGRFTIYF. The CDR3 DNA reads TGTGCCAGCAGCTCCGGGACAGGGCGTTTCACCATATATTTT. The chain links TRBV7-2 to TRBJ1-3, with TRBD1 matching 9 bases. V lost 4 bases to trimming and J lost 9 bases; unmatched junction nucleotides: 7. The CDR3 runs 14 residues. CDR1 is SGHTA and CDR2 is FQGNSA in the germline V gene.